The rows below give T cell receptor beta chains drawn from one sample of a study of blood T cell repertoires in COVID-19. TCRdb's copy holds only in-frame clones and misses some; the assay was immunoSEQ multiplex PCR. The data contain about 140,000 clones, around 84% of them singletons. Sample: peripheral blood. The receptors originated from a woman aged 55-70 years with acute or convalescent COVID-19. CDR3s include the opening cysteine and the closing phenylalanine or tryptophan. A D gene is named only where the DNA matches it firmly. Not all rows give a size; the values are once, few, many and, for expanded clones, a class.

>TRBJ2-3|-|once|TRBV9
TGTGCCAGCAGCGTTGGAGGGGTCACAGATACGCAGTATTTT
CASSVGGVTDTQYF
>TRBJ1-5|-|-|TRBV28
TGTGCCAGCAGTGCCCAGGGGAGGGCAGGTCAGCCCCAGCATTTT
CASSAQGRAGQPQHF
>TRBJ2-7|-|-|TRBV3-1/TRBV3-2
TGTGCCAGCAGCCAAGGGGTTGGAGGGTTTTACGAGCAGTACTTC
CASSQGVGGFYEQYF
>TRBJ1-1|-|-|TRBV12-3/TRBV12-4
TGTGCCAGCAGCCCGGGGGGAAGAGCTTTCTTT
CASSPGGRAFF
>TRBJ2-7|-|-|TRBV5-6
TGTGCCAGCAGCTTTTCTGGGGCCGACTTCTACGAGCAGTACTTC
CASSFSGADFYEQYF
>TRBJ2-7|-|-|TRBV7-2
TGTGCCAGCAGCTTAGGCTCAGGGCGCGACGAGCAGTACTTC
CASSLGSGRDEQYF
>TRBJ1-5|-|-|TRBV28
TGTGCCAGCAGTTTATTTAAGGAGAGATATAGCAATCAGCCCCAGCATTTT
CASSLFKERYSNQPQHF
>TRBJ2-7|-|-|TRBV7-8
TGTGCCAGCAGCTTGGGGGAGGTGGGCTACGAGCAGTACTTC
CASSLGEVGYEQYF
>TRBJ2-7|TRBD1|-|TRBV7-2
TGTGCCAGCAGCTTAGGACGGACCGGGACAGGGGCTTACGAGCAGTACTTC
CASSLGRTGTGAYEQYF
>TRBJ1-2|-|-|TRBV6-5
TGTGCCAGCAGTCACGGAGTTGGCTACACCTTC
CASSHGVGYTF
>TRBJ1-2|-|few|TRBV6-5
TGTGCCAGCAGTTACTTAACAGGGTTTGACTATGGCTACACCTTC
CASSYLTGFDYGYTF
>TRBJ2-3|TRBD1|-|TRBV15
TGTGCCACCAGCAGAGAGACAGACAGGGCCCTCACAGATACGCAGTATTTT
CATSRETDRALTDTQYF
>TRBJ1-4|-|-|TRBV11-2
TGTGCCAGCAGCTCCCCCGAAATCCTACCCTACGAAAAACTGTTTTTT
CASSSPEILPYEKLFF
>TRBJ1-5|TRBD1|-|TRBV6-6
TGTGCCAGCAGTACGAAAACGGGACAGGCCGATCAGCCCCAGCATTTT
CASSTKTGQADQPQHF
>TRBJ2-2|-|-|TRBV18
TGTGCCAGCTCACCTCAGGGCGGGGAGCTGTTTTTT
CASSPQGGELFF
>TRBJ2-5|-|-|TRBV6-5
TGTGCCAGCACCGCGACAGCGATCCAAGAGACCCAGTACTTC
CASTATAIQETQYF
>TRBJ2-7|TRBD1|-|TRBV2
TGTGCCAGCAGTCGGGACAGTTCCATCTCCTACGAGCAGTACTTC
CASSRDSSISYEQYF
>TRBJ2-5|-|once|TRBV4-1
TGCGCCAGCAGCCAAGAGGGCGAGACAGAGACCCAGTACTTC
CASSQEGETETQYF
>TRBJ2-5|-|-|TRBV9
TGTGCCAGCAGCCCAGGCGTGGGGCTCACGGAGACCCAGTACTTC
CASSPGVGLTETQYF
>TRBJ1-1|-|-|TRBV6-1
TGTGCCAGCAGTGATTCTTTGGGGGCCCAAAACACTGAAGCTTTCTTT
CASSDSLGAQNTEAFF
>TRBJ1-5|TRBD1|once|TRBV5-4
TGTGCCAGCAGCTTGGATGGACAGGGGAATCAGCCCCAGCATTTT
CASSLDGQGNQPQHF
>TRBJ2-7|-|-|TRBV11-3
TGTGCCAGCAGCCCGAGTCATATCTCCTACGAGCAGTACTTC
CASSPSHISYEQYF
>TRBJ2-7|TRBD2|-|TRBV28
TGTGCCAGCAGCCGTACGCCTAGCGGGGGCAACGAGCAGTACTTC
CASSRTPSGGNEQYF